The clone carrying this T cell receptor beta chain has only a few counts. As yet, its antigen is unknown. The data originate from a study of T-cell memory formation after mild COVID-19. TCRdb analysed the 5' RACE reads with MiXCR anew, one entry per CDR3 protein. The data hold more than 450,000 distinct CDR3 sequences, with 15% to 20% observed a single time. General study results and limits: Detection of some responders pre-infection suggested pre-existing cross-reactive memory T cells participated. Contracting clones from day 15 to 85 showed balanced CD4/CD8; later expanders favored CD4+.

Germline V lookup: CDR1 LNHDA, CDR2 SQIVND (reference sequence). This CDR3 comprises 13 residues. Trimming removed 7 bases from V and 0 bases from J, with 9 bases in between. Material: PBMCs or a T cell subset sorted from them (not recorded which). The rearrangement joins TRBV19 to TRBJ1-1; no clear D. The sequence derives from an adult woman who had mild COVID-19 (a few samples of this study predate the infection). Cell type and time point are not known. The CDR3 loop is CASISDMNTEAFF. The CDR3 nucleotides read TGTGCCAGTATATCGGATATGAACACTGAAGCTTTCTTT.